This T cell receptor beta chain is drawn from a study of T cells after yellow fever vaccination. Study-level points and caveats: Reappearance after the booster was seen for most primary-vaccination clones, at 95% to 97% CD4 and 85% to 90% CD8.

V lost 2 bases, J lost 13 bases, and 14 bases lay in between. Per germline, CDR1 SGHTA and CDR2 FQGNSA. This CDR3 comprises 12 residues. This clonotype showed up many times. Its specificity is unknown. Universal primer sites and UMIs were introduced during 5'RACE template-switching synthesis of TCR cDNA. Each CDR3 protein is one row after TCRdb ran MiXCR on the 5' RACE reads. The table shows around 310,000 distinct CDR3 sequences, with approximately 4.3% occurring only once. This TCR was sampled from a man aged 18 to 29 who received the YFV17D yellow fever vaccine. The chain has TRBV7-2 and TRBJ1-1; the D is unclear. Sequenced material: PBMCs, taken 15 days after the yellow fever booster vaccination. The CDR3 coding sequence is TGTGCCAGCAGCTTATCCCTTTCTACAGTTTTCTTT. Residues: CASSLSLSTVFF.